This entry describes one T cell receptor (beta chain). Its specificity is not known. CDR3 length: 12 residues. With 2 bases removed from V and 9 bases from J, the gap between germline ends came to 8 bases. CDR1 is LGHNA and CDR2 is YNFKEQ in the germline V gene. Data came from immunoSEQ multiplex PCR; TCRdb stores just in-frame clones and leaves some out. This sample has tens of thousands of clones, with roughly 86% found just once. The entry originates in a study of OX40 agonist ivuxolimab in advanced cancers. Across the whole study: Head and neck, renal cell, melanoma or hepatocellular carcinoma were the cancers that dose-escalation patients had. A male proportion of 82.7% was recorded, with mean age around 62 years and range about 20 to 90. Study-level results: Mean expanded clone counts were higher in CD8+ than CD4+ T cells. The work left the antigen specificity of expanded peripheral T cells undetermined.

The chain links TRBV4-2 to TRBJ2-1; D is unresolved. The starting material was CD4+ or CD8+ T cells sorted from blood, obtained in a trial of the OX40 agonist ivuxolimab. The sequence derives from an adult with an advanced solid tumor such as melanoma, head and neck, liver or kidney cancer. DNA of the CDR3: TGTGCCAGCAGCCAAAAGGCTGGTGAGCAGTTCTTC. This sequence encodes CASSQKAGEQFF.